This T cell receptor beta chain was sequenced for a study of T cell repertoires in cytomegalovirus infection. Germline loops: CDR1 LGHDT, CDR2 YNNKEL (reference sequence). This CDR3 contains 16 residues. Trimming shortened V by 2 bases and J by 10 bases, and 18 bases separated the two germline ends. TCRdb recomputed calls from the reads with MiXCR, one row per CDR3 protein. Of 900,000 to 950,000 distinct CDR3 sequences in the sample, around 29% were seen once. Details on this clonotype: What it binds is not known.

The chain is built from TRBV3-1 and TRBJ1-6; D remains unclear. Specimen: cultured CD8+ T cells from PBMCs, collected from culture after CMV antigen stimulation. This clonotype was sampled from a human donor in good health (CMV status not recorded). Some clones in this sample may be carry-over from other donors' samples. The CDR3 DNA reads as TGTGCCAGCAGCCAAAACCCGGCGGGAGGGAAGTCACCCCTCCACTTT. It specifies CASSQNPAGGKSPLHF.